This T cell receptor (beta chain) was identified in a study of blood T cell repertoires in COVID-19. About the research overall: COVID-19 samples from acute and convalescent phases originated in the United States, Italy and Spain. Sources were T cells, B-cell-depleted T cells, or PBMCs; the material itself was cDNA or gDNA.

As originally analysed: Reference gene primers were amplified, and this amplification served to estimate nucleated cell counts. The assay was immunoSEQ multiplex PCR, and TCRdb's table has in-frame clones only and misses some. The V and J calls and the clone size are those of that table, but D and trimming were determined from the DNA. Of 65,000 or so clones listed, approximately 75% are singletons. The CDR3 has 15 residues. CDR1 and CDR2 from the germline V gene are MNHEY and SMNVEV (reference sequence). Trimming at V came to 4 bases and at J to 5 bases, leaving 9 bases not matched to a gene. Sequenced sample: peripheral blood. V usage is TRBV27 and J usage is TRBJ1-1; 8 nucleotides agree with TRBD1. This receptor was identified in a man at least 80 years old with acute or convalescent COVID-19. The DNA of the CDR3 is TGTGCCAGCAGTTCTTACACAGGGGGAAGGACTGAAGCTTTCTTT. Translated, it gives CASSSYTGGRTEAFF.